This T cell receptor beta chain was identified during a study of shared clonotypes between healthy human individuals. This CDR3 has 15 amino acids. Sequenced by immunoSEQ multiplex PCR; TCRdb stores in-frame clones only, minus some. This table holds about 1.5 million clones, approximately 98% found once. The sequenced material came from naive CD4+ T cells sorted from blood. The subset here: CD45RA+ positively selected. This chain links TRBV21-1 with TRBJ2-3; TRBD1 is taken as the D call from the table, unchecked against the DNA. TRBV21-1 is labeled a pseudogene. This receptor was obtained from a man aged 25 to 40 in good health. The CDR3 region is CASSQWDRHTDTQYF. For the CDR3, the DNA is TGTGCCAGCAGCCAGTGGGACAGGCACACAGATACGCAGTATTTT.